These T cell receptor beta chains were read from a single sample in a study of blood T cell repertoires in COVID-19. Produced via immunoSEQ multiplex PCR; TCRdb's table is partial and in-frame only. Among about 270,000 clones listed, approximately 86% were seen once. Input material: peripheral blood. These receptor sequences come from a woman between 65 and 79 years old with COVID-19, enrolled during active disease. CDR3s include the opening cysteine and the closing phenylalanine or tryptophan. D genes are given only for firm matches. Clone size is not always given. Where it is, it says once, few, many or a class for expanded clones.

clone_size cdr3_length d_call j_call v_call cdr3_aa cdr3_nt
. 18 . TRBJ2-3 TRBV1 CTSSPRGAEGLHTDTQYF TGCACCAGCAGCCCCAGGGGAGCGGAGGGACTACACACAGATACGCAGTATTTT
. 14 . TRBJ1-5 TRBV23-1 CASRREYSNQPQHF TGCGCCAGCAGGAGGGAATATAGCAATCAGCCCCAGCATTTT
. 12 . TRBJ1-1 TRBV19 CASIGGGTEAFF TGTGCCAGTATCGGGGGTGGGACTGAAGCTTTCTTT
. 16 TRBD1 TRBJ2-1 TRBV9 CASSVVGTGNYNEQFF TGTGCCAGCAGCGTAGTCGGGACAGGGAATTACAATGAGCAGTTCTTC
. 19 . TRBJ2-5 TRBV29-1 CSVEDQGGRGSGGRETQYF TGCAGCGTTGAAGATCAAGGAGGACGGGGTTCGGGGGGCAGAGAGACCCAGTACTTC
. 14 TRBD1 TRBJ1-2 TRBV6-6 CASSYHDRDYGYTF TGTGCCAGCAGTTACCATGACAGGGACTATGGCTACACCTTC
. 12 . TRBJ2-3 TRBV7-2 CASRGIMDTQYF TGTGCCTCACGGGGGATTATGGATACGCAGTATTTT
once 15 TRBD1 TRBJ2-5 TRBV10-2 CASSEHRGVQETQYF TGCGCCAGCAGTGAGCACAGGGGGGTGCAAGAGACCCAGTACTTC
. 14 TRBD1 TRBJ1-6 TRBV19 CASSDRGYNSPLHF TGTGCCAGTAGCGACAGGGGCTACAATTCACCCCTCCACTTT
. 15 . TRBJ1-1 TRBV27 CASSLGFPGNTEAFF TGTGCCAGCAGTTTAGGGTTTCCGGGGAACACTGAAGCTTTCTTT
. 14 . TRBJ1-1 TRBV10-2 CASRASQGIAEAFF TGCGCCAGCAGGGCGAGCCAGGGGATAGCTGAAGCTTTCTTT
. 15 TRBD2 TRBJ2-2 TRBV25-1 CASRKTSDDTGELFF TGTGCCAGCAGGAAGACTAGCGATGACACCGGGGAGCTGTTTTTT
. 12 . TRBJ2-7 TRBV7-6 CASGPRGGEQYF TGTGCCAGCGGACCAAGGGGAGGAGAGCAGTACTTC
once 13 TRBD2 TRBJ2-5 TRBV18 CASSRTSGETQYF TGTGCCAGCTCACGGACTAGCGGGGAGACCCAGTACTTC
. 16 . TRBJ1-3 TRBV9 CASSVEAGWTGNTIYF TGTGCCAGCAGCGTAGAGGCAGGGTGGACTGGAAACACCATATATTTT
. 16 . TRBJ2-1 TRBV6-4 CASSDSGGKGNNEQFF TGTGCCAGCAGTGACTCAGGAGGGAAAGGTAACAATGAGCAGTTCTTC
. 15 . TRBJ1-4 TRBV9 CASSPFPGNAEKLFF TGTGCCAGCAGCCCTTTCCCAGGGAACGCTGAAAAACTGTTTTTT
. 14 . TRBJ2-5 TRBV19 CASSIQGTRETQYF TGTGCCAGTAGTATACAGGGGACGAGAGAGACCCAGTACTTC
many 15 . TRBJ2-5 TRBV5-4 CASSLGLETGETQYF TGTGCCAGCAGCTTGGGACTAGAAACGGGAGAGACCCAGTACTTC
. 12 . TRBJ2-7 TRBV5-1 CASSLGPGEQYF TGCGCCAGCAGCTTGGGCCCGGGGGAGCAGTACTTC
many 17 TRBD2 TRBJ2-1 TRBV3-1/TRBV3-2 CASSQDLKTSAGNEQFF TGTGCCAGCAGCCAAGATTTGAAGACTAGCGCGGGCAATGAGCAGTTCTTC
. 13 . TRBJ2-7 TRBV5-4 CASTYQGTYEQYF TGTGCCAGCACGTACCAGGGGACCTACGAGCAGTACTTC
. 14 . TRBJ1-3 TRBV3-1/TRBV3-2 CASSQGRGGNTIYF TGTGCCAGCAGCCAGGGGAGAGGCGGGAACACCATATATTTT
. 16 . TRBJ1-5 TRBV7-2 CASSLDSIRGNQPQHF TGTGCCAGCAGCTTGGACAGTATTCGGGGCAATCAGCCCCAGCATTTT
. 12 . TRBJ1-1 TRBV12-3/TRBV12-4 CASSLKEREAFF TGTGCCAGCAGTTTAAAAGAGCGGGAGGCTTTCTTT
. 15 TRBD2 TRBJ2-7 TRBV5-6 CASSPWSGGVGEQYF TGTGCCAGCAGCCCCTGGAGCGGGGGGGTAGGGGAGCAGTACTTC
. 16 . TRBJ2-1 TRBV4-3 CASSQDRGHSYNEQFF TGCGCCAGCAGCCAAGATAGGGGCCACTCCTACAATGAGCAGTTCTTC
. 14 . TRBJ1-5 TRBV10-1 CASSGRAFNQPQHF TGCGCCAGCAGTGGGAGGGCTTTTAATCAGCCCCAGCATTTT
. 16 . TRBJ1-4 TRBV12-5 CASGLVVQAGREKLFF TGTGCTAGTGGTTTGGTCGTACAAGCAGGGAGGGAAAAACTGTTTTTT
. 15 . TRBJ1-3 TRBV7-9 CASSLQAYSGNTIYF TGTGCCAGCAGCTTACAGGCTTACTCTGGAAACACCATATATTTT
. 13 . TRBJ1-2 TRBV27 CASSLRGSNGYTF TGTGCCAGCAGTTTAAGAGGGTCTAATGGCTACACCTTC
. 12 . TRBJ1-5 TRBV20-1 CSASSGDQPQHF TGCAGTGCTAGTTCCGGGGATCAGCCCCAGCATTTT
. 10 . TRBJ1-2 TRBV15 CATSKGGYTF TGTGCCACCAGCAAGGGGGGCTACACCTTC
. 15 TRBD1 TRBJ2-7 TRBV10-3 CAISEGGTGDYEQYF TGTGCCATCAGTGAAGGCGGGACAGGGGACTACGAGCAGTACTTC
. 15 TRBD1 TRBJ1-4 TRBV27 CASSKSRDSRTELFF TGTGCCAGCAGCAAATCTAGGGACAGCCGGACGGAACTGTTTTTT
. 15 . TRBJ1-5 TRBV28 CASSRRAGRNQPQHF TGTGCCAGCAGTCGACGGGCAGGGCGCAATCAGCCCCAGCATTTT
. 16 . TRBJ1-5 TRBV6-6 CASSSPDSTINQPQHF TGTGCCAGCAGTTCTCCCGATAGTACGATCAATCAGCCCCAGCATTTT
. 15 . TRBJ2-3 TRBV6-5 CASNSPSSSTDTQYF TGTGCCAGCAACTCCCCTAGCAGCAGCACAGATACGCAGTATTTT
once 14 . TRBJ1-5 TRBV6-6 CASNPRGSNQPQHF TGTGCCAGCAACCCCAGGGGCAGCAATCAGCCCCAGCATTTT
. 14 TRBD1 TRBJ1-1 TRBV7-9 CASLTGTANTEAFF TGTGCCAGCTTAACCGGGACAGCGAACACTGAAGCTTTCTTT
. 14 . TRBJ2-1 TRBV3-1/TRBV3-2 CASSQAHDGVALFF TGTGCCAGCAGCCAAGCTCACGACGGGGTGGCCTTGTTCTTC
once 15 . TRBJ2-5 TRBV27 CASSTQPFPGETQYF TGTGCCAGCAGTACACAGCCTTTTCCGGGGGAGACCCAGTACTTC
. 17 TRBD1 TRBJ2-7 TRBV5-1 CASSLTGVRSRDYEQYF TGCGCCAGCAGCTTGACAGGGGTCCGCAGTCGCGACTACGAGCAGTACTTC
. 15 TRBD2 TRBJ2-1 TRBV27 CASSASLAGSNEQFF TGTGCCAGCAGTGCCAGCCTAGCGGGGAGCAATGAGCAGTTCTTC
. 15 . TRBJ2-7 TRBV21-1 CASSNRRDRESEQYF TGTGCCAGCAGCAACCGGAGGGACAGGGAGAGCGAGCAGTACTTC
. 13 TRBD1 TRBJ1-2 TRBV4-2 CASSGQGPSGYTF TGTGCCAGCAGCGGACAGGGGCCAAGCGGCTACACCTTC
. 14 TRBD1 TRBJ2-7 TRBV7-2 CASRGTGTLYEQYF TGTGCCAGCAGGGGGACAGGGACCCTCTACGAGCAGTACTTC
. 11 . TRBJ1-2 TRBV6-5 CASGTSRGYTF TGTGCCAGCGGGACATCGAGGGGCTACACCTTC
. 15 TRBD1 TRBJ1-3 TRBV7-2 CASSKRTGGGNTIYF TGTGCCAGCAGCAAGAGGACAGGTGGTGGAAACACCATATATTTT
. 14 TRBD1 TRBJ2-7 TRBV5-6 CASSFGTGNYEQYF TGTGCCAGCAGCTTCGGGACAGGTAACTACGAGCAGTACTTC
. 15 . TRBJ1-2 TRBV6-5 CASSYSTESGSGYTF TGTGCCAGCAGTTACTCGACGGAGAGTGGATCTGGCTACACCTTC
. 18 . TRBJ1-3 TRBV2 CASSRTEITPYSGNTIYF TGTGCCAGCAGTAGGACAGAGATAACCCCTTACTCTGGAAACACCATATATTTT
. 14 . TRBJ2-1 TRBV28 CASRRTREGGEQFF TGTGCCAGCAGGAGGACCAGAGAGGGCGGCGAGCAGTTCTTC
once 13 . TRBJ2-2 TRBV2 CASGTTSSGELFF TGTGCCAGCGGAACCACTAGTTCCGGGGAGCTGTTTTTT
few 15 TRBD1 TRBJ2-7 TRBV14 CASSQDPGQSYEQYF TGTGCCAGCAGCCAAGATCCGGGACAGTCCTACGAGCAGTACTTC